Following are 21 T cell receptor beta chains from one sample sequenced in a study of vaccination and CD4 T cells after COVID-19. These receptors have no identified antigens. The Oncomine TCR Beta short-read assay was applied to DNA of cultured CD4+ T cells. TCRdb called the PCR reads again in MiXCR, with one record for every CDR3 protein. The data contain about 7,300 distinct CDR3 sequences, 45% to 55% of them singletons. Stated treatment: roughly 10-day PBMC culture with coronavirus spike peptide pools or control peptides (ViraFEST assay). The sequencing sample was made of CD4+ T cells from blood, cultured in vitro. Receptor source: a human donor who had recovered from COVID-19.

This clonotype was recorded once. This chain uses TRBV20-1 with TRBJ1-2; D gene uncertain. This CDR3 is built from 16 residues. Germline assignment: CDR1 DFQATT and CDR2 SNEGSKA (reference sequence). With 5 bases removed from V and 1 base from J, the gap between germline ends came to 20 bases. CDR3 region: CSAPLLGMGVNYGYTF. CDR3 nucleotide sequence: TGCAGTGCTCCATTACTGGGGATGGGAGTTAACTATGGCTACACCTTC.

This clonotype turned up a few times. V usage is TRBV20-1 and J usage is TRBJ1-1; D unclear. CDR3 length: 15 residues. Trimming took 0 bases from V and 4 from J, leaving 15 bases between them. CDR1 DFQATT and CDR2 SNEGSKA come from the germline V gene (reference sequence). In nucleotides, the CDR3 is TGCAGTGCTAGAGATAGCCCAGTCGTCGTCACTGAAGCTTTCTTT. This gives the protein CSARDSPVVVTEAFF.

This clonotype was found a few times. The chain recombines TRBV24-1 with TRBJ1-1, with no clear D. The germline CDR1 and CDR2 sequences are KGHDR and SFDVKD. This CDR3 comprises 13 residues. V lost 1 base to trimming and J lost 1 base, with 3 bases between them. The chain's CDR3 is CATSDLGNTEAFF. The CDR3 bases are TGTGCCACCAGTGATTTAGGGAACACTGAAGCTTTCTTT.

CDR3 in amino acids: CASSLGTREQYF. CDR3 bases: TGTGCCAGCAGCTTAGGTACCCGAGAGCAGTACTTC. The chain recombines TRBV7-2 with TRBJ2-7; no firm D call. Germline lookup yields CDR1 SGHTA and CDR2 FQGNSA. The CDR3 has 12 residues. The ends were cut back, 1 base at V and 7 bases at J, with 8 bases in the middle.

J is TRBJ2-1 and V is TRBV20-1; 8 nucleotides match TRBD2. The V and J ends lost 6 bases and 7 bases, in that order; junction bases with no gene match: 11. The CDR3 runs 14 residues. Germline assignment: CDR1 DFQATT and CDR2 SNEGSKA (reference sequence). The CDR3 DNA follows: TGCAGTGCCACGCGGGGGGTCGCGGGTAATGAGCAGTTCTTC. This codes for CSATRGVAGNEQFF.

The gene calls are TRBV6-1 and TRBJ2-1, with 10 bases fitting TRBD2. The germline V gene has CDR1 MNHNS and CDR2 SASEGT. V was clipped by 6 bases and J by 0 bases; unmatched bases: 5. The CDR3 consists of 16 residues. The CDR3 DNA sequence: TGTGCCAGCAGGGCTAGCGGGGGCCCCTCCTACAATGAGCAGTTCTTC. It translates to CASRASGGPSYNEQFF.

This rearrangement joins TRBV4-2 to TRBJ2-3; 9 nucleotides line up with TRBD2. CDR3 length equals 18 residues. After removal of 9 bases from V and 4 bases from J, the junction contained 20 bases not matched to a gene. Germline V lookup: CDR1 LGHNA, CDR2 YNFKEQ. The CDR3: CARRIESKREDCADTQYF. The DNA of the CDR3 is TGTGCCAGAAGGATTGAATCGAAGCGGGAGGATTGCGCAGATACGCAGTATTTT.

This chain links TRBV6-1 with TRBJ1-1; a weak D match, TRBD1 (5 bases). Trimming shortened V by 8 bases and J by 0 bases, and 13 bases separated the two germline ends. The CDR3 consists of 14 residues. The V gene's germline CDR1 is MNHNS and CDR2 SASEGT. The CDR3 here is CASVWGLMNTEAFF. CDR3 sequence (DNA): TGTGCCAGCGTTTGGGGACTGATGAACACTGAAGCTTTCTTT.

CDR3 DNA sequence: TGTGCCAGCAGCAAAGCGGGGGCGGGAGATACCTACAATGAGCAGTTCTTC. It translates to CASSKAGAGDTYNEQFF. The J gene is TRBJ2-1, the V gene TRBV21-1; the table's D call, TRBD2, was not checked against the DNA. TRBV21-1 is a documented pseudogene. CDR3 length: 17 residues.

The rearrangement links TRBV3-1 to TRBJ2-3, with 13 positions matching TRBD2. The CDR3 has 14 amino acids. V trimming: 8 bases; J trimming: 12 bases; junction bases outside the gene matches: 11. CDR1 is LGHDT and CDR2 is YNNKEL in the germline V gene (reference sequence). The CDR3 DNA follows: TGTGCCAGCGGGTCACTAGCGGGGGGGATCTCTCAGTATTTT. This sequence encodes CASGSLAGGISQYF.

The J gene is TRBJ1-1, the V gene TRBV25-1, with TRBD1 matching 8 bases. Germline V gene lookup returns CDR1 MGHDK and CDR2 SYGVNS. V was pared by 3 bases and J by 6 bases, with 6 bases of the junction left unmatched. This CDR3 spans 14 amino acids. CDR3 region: CASSEDRAFSEAFF. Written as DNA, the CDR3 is TGTGCCAGCAGTGAGGACAGGGCTTTCTCTGAAGCTTTCTTT.

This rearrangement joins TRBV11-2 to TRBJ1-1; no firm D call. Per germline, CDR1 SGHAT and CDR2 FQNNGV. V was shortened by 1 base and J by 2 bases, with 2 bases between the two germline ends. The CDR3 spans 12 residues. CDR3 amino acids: CASSLANTEAFF. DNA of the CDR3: TGTGCCAGCAGCTTAGCAAACACTGAAGCTTTCTTT.

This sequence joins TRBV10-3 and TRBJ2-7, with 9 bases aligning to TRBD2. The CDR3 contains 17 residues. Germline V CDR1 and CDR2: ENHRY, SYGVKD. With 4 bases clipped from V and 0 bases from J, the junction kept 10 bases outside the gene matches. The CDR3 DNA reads TGTGCCATCAGTGGTCCCCCACTAGCGGGTGGCTCCTACGAGCAGTACTTC. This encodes CAISGPPLAGGSYEQYF.

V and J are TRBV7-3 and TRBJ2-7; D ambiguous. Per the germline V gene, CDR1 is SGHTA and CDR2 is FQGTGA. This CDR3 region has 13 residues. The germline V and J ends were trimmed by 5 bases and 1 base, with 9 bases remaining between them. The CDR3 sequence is CASSPRGSYEQYF. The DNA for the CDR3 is TGTGCCAGCAGCCCCCGAGGTTCCTACGAGCAGTACTTC.

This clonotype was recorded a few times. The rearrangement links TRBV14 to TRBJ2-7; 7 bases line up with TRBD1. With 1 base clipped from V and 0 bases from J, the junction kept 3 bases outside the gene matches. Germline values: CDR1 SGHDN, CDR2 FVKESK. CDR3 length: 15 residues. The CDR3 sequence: CASSQAWDSSYEQYF. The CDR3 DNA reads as TGTGCCAGCAGCCAAGCTTGGGACAGCTCCTACGAGCAGTACTTC.

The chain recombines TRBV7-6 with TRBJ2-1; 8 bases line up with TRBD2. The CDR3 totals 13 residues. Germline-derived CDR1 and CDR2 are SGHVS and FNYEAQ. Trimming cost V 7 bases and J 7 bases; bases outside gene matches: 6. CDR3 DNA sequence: TGTGCCAGCACCCCGGGGGGGACGAATGAGCAGTTCTTC. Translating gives CASTPGGTNEQFF.

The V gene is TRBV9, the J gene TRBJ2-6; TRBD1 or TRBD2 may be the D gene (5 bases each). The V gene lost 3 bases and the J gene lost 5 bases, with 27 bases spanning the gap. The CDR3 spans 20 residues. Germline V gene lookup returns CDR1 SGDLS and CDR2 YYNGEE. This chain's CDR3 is CASSATLPGREGMRANVLTF. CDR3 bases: TGTGCCAGCAGCGCTACCTTACCGGGACGGGAAGGGATGAGGGCCAACGTCCTGACTTTC.

The CDR3 sequence: CASSTRQGMNEQYF. The CDR3 DNA follows: TGTGCCAGCAGCACCCGACAGGGGATGAACGAGCAGTACTTC. This rearrangement joins TRBV7-2 to TRBJ2-7; 8 bases are shared with TRBD1. Germline trimming cut 5 bases from V and 5 bases from J; bases unmatched to any gene: 8. Germline assignment: CDR1 SGHTA and CDR2 FQGNSA. The CDR3 extends over 14 amino acids.

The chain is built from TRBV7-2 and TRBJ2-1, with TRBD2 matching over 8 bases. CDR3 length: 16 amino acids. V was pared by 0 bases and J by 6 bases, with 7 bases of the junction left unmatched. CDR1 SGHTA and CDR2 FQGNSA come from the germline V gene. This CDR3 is CASSLAGRGGLNEQFF. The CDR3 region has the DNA TGTGCCAGCAGCTTAGCGGGACGGGGGGGCCTCAATGAGCAGTTCTTC.

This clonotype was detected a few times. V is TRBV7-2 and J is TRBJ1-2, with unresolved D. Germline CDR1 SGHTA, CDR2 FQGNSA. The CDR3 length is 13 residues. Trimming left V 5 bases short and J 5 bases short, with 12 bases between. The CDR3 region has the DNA TGTGCCAGCAGCCCGGATGGGCAATATGGCTACACCTTC. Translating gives CASSPDGQYGYTF.

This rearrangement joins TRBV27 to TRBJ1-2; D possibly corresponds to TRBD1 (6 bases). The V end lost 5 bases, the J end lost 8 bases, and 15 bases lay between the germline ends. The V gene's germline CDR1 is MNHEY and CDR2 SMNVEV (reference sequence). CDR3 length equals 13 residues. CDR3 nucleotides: TGTGCCAGCAGTCCACAGGGCTTTGGAGGCTACACCTTC. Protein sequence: CASSPQGFGGYTF.